This paragraph covers one T cell receptor (beta chain) sequence. Antigen: not known. Profiling relied on immunoSEQ multiplex PCR, and the TCRdb table lists in-frame clones only, not all of them. Of roughly 67,000 clones in the sample, over 75% were seen once. The germline V gene has CDR1 SGHTA and CDR2 FQGNSA. The CDR3 extends over 14 amino acids. Trimming took 0 bases from V and 4 from J, leaving 9 bases between them. This sample was included in a study of OX40 agonist ivuxolimab in advanced cancers. Study-wide background: All patients had ivuxolimab intravenously every 2 weeks at 0.01 to 10 mg/kg. Those treated in dose escalation had hepatocellular carcinoma, melanoma, renal cell cancer or head and neck cancer. Study-level results: On average, a greater number of expanded clones characterised CD8+ T cells relative to CD4+.

The timepoints at which blood was sampled were baseline, cycle 4 day 1, and cycle 7 day 1. The chain recombines TRBV7-2 with TRBJ2-5; D not resolved. The TCR comes from an adult with an advanced solid tumor such as melanoma, head and neck, liver or kidney cancer. This material consisted of CD4+ or CD8+ T cells sorted from blood, taken in a trial of the OX40 agonist ivuxolimab. CDR3 protein: CASSLAGARETQYF. CDR3 DNA: TGTGCCAGCAGCTTAGCAGGAGCGCGAGAGACCCAGTACTTC. Complete variable domain (other parts from reference TRBV7-2 and TRBJ2-5): GAGVSQSPSNKVTEKGKDVELRCDPISGHTALYWYRQSLGQGLEFLIYFQGNSAPDKSGLPSDRFSAERTGGSVSTLTIQRTQQEDSAVYLCASSLAGARETQYFGPGTRLLVL.